This T cell receptor beta chain was sequenced during a study of blood T cell repertoires in COVID-19. Looking at the study overall: Acute and convalescent COVID-19 specimens originated in the United States, Italy and Spain. From T cells, B-cell-depleted T cells, or PBMCs came the material, which was cDNA or gDNA.

Profiling relied on immunoSEQ multiplex PCR, and the TCRdb table lists in-frame clones only, not all of them. The table has fewer than 250,000 clones, roughly 90% seen once. Germline CDR1 and CDR2: LNHNV and YYDKDF (reference sequence). The CDR3 spans 12 residues. The trim removed 11 bases at V and 10 bases at J, leaving 8 bases unmatched. The sequenced material came from peripheral blood. V gene TRBV15 combines with J gene TRBJ1-6; 7 nucleotides agree with TRBD1. This receptor was identified in a woman aged 70-85 years with acute or convalescent COVID-19. This CDR3 reads CAVGTAKSPLHF. In DNA form, the CDR3 reads TGTGCCGTAGGGACAGCAAAGTCACCCCTCCACTTT.